These 14 T cell receptor beta chains originate from one sample sequenced in a study of Ad26.COV2.S vaccination and SARS-CoV-2 variants. Assay used: immunoSEQ multiplex PCR; TCRdb lists only in-frame clones, some missing. The sample includes 430,000 or so clones, roughly nine tenths seen only once; the top ten take over 2.5%. As to treatment: over 15 received Ad26.COV2.S at low or high dose, single or two shots; a few received placebo; per-sample allocation not given. Sampling happened 63 days after the first vaccine or placebo injection. The specimen comprised peripheral blood, sampled in a trial of Ad26.COV2.S vaccine versus placebo. The receptors were gathered from a person between 18 and 65 years old who received the Ad26.COV2.S COVID-19 vaccine or a placebo.

This clone was counted once. V usage is TRBV7-8 and J usage is TRBJ2-5; the D gene is possibly TRBD1 (5 bases). Germline CDR1 and CDR2: SGHVS and FQNEAQ. The length of the CDR3 is 14 residues. V was shortened by 5 bases and J by 5 bases, with 15 bases between the two germline ends. The DNA of the CDR3 is TGTGCCAGCAGCATCCCAGGGTTTCGGGAGACCCAGTACTTC. Translating gives CASSIPGFRETQYF.

V usage is TRBV14 and J usage is TRBJ2-7, with a tentative D call TRBD1 (6 bases). The V and J ends lost 1 base and 3 bases respectively, with 10 bases between them. CDR3 length: 14 residues. Germline V gives CDR1 SGHDN, CDR2 FVKESK. In DNA, the CDR3 is TGTGCCAGCAGCCAAGGACAGGACCACTACGAGCAGTACGTC. As protein: CASSQGQDHYEQYV.

This clone turned up a few times. V gene TRBV5-6 combines with J gene TRBJ1-2; TRBD1 might be the D (6 bases). V was cut by 1 base and J by 6 bases, with 28 bases left in between. Germline V gene sequence: CDR1 SGHDT, CDR2 YYEEEE. CDR3 size: 19 residues. The CDR3 coding sequence is TGTGCCAGCAGCTTGAAGTTTTCTTGGGACAACAGAAGAAGCCATGGCTACACCTTC. Translated, it gives CASSLKFSWDNRRSHGYTF. Full variable domain (outside the CDR3, taken from reference TRBV5-6 and TRBJ1-2): DAGVTQSPTHLIKTRGQQVTLRCSPKSGHDTVSWYQQALGQGPQFIFQYYEEEERQRGNFPDRFSGHQFPNYSSELNVNALLLGDSALYLCASSLKFSWDNRRSHGYTFGSGTRLTVV.

This clone has only a few counts. The chain couples TRBV5-8 to TRBJ2-2; D gene uncertain. CDR1 and CDR2 from the germline V gene are SGHTS and YDEGEE. This CDR3 is 12 amino acids long. The V end lost 4 bases, the J end lost 1 base, and 2 bases lay between the germline ends. The CDR3 DNA is TGTGCCAGCAGCCTGAACACCGGGGAGCTGTTTTTT. Translated: CASSLNTGELFF.

CDR3 loop: CASSFLTSGSYEQFF. The CDR3 region has the DNA TGCGCCAGCAGCTTTCTGACTAGCGGGAGCTATGAGCAGTTCTTC. This sequence joins TRBV5-1 and TRBJ2-1; 12 bases match TRBD2. Unmatched junction bases numbered 5, after V lost 2 bases and J lost 8 bases. Germline CDR1 reads SGHRS; CDR2 reads YFSETQ. The CDR3 extends over 15 amino acids.

The rearrangement joins TRBV5-4 to TRBJ2-2; D gene ambiguous. Trimming took off 0 bases at V and 4 bases at J, with 13 bases between the two ends. The CDR3 is made up of 16 amino acids. Germline V lookup: CDR1 SGHNT, CDR2 YYREEE (reference sequence). CDR3 in DNA: TGTGCCAGCAGCTTGGGTTCAAGGATATCCACCGGGGAGCTGTTTTTT. Protein: CASSLGSRISTGELFF.

The rearrangement joins TRBV7-8 to TRBJ1-4; no clear D. CDR1 is SGHVS, CDR2 FQNEAQ, per germline. V was trimmed by 3 bases and J by 4 bases, leaving 15 bases between them. The CDR3 extends over 16 amino acids. CDR3 sequence: CASSFTLQKYNEKLFF. CDR3 sequence (DNA): TGTGCCAGCAGCTTTACCCTACAGAAGTATAATGAAAAACTGTTTTTT.

The chain couples TRBV24-1 to TRBJ2-3, with D possibly called TRBD1 or TRBD2 (6 bases each). Germline V lookup: CDR1 KGHDR, CDR2 SFDVKD. Deletions cut 2 bases from V and 4 bases from J, with 15 bases between. The CDR3 sequence is 16 residues long. DNA for the CDR3: TGTGCCACCAGTGATTGGGGTGGAGGGGGAGCAGATACGCAGTATTTT. It codes for CATSDWGGGGADTQYF.

The chain joins TRBV5-1 to TRBJ1-1; D possibly corresponds to TRBD1 (6 bases). The CDR3 length is 13 residues. Trimming left V 0 bases short and J 8 bases short, with 11 bases between. Germline CDR1 is SGHRS and CDR2 is YFSETQ. For the CDR3, the DNA is TGCGCCAGCAGCTTGGGAGGACAGCGGGAAGCTTTCTTT. As protein: CASSLGGQREAFF.

The J gene is TRBJ1-1, the V gene TRBV5-1; D is uncertain. Germline CDR1 SGHRS, CDR2 YFSETQ. CDR3 size: 15 residues. V gave up 0 bases and J gave up 1 base, with 10 bases separating them. CDR3 region: CASSLVYSKNTEAFF. The CDR3 DNA reads TGCGCCAGCAGCTTGGTTTACAGTAAGAACACTGAAGCTTTCTTT.

This clone has just one count. The chain recombines TRBV19 with TRBJ2-7; D is possibly TRBD1 (6 bases). Trimming shortened V by 3 bases and J by 7 bases, and 10 bases separated the two germline ends. The CDR3 has 12 amino acids. CDR1 is LNHDA and CDR2 is SQIVND in the germline V gene (reference sequence). This CDR3 is CASSIQGREQYF. The DNA for the CDR3 is TGTGCCAGTAGTATCCAGGGGCGGGAGCAGTACTTC.

This chain uses TRBV5-1 with TRBJ2-5; 10 bases map to TRBD2. Germline V gene sequence: CDR1 SGHRS, CDR2 YFSETQ. V was pared by 2 bases and J by 5 bases, with 6 bases of the junction left unmatched. This CDR3 comprises 15 residues. CDR3 protein: CASSFGLAVGETQYF. The CDR3 bases are TGCGCCAGCAGCTTCGGACTAGCGGTAGGGGAGACCCAGTACTTC.

This clone was found a few times. The V and J genes are TRBV6-1 and TRBJ1-3; D gene ambiguous. Per germline, CDR1 MNHNS and CDR2 SASEGT. The CDR3 has 17 amino acids. Trimming shortened V by 2 bases and J by 0 bases, and 14 bases separated the two germline ends. The CDR3 DNA sequence: TGTGCCAGCAGTGAAATCCCAAGTGTTCTCTCTGGAAACACCATATATTTT. This codes for CASSEIPSVLSGNTIYF.

This chain uses TRBV7-2 with TRBJ2-7, with no clear D. The CDR3 consists of 12 residues. CDR1 and CDR2 from the germline V gene are SGHTA and FQGNSA. The germline V and J ends were trimmed by 2 bases and 7 bases, with 9 bases remaining between them. This chain's CDR3 is CASSLLGLEQYV. CDR3 coding DNA: TGTGCCAGCAGCTTATTAGGGTTAGAGCAGTACGTC.